The clone carrying this TCR beta chain showed up just a few times. Its target is not known. This record comes from a study of vaccination and CD4 T cells after COVID-19. Treatment here: approximately 11-day PBMC culture with coronavirus spike peptide pools or control peptides (ViraFEST assay). Sequenced with the Oncomine TCR Beta short-read assay was DNA taken from cultured CD4+ T cells. TCRdb re-called the PCR reads through MiXCR, storing one row per CDR3 protein. The sample includes about 18,000 distinct CDR3 sequences, under 30% of them seen just once. Regarding the study as a whole: Spike mono-reactivity was found in 304 of 307 vaccine-specific clones from convalescent patients.

The material sequenced was cultured CD4+ T cells from blood. The clonotype originates from a human donor with COVID-19.

The DNA of the CDR3 is TGTGCCAGCCTCAGGGAAGGCTCCTACAATGAGCAGTTCTTC. Its protein is CASLREGSYNEQFF. The chain links TRBV27 to TRBJ2-1; D perhaps matches TRBD1 (5 bases). Trimming pared 8 bases from V and 0 bases from J, leaving 11 bases between. Germline V gives CDR1 MNHEY, CDR2 SMNVEV (reference sequence). The CDR3 extends over 14 amino acids.